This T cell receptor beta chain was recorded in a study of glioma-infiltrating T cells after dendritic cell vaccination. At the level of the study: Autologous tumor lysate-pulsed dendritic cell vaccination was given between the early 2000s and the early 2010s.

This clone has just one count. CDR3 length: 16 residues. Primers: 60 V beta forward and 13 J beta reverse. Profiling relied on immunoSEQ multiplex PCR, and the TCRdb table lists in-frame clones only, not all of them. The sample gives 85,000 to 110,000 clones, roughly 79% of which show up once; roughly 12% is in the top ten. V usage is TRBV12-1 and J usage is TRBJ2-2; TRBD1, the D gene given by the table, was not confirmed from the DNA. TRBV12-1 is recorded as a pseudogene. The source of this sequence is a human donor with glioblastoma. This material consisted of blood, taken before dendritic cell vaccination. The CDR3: CASSLIRQGNTGELFF. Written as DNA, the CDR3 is TGTGCCAGCAGCTTGATTAGACAGGGAAACACCGGGGAGCTGTTTTTT.